These T cell receptor beta chains were read from a single sample in a study of CD39 and CD103 CD8 tumor-infiltrating T cells. Method: immunoSEQ multiplex PCR; TCRdb's copy keeps in-frame clones and lacks some. The data show approximately 5,000 clones, with roughly two thirds seen just once and over 9% held by the top ten. The material sequenced was CD8+ T cells sorted from blood. Receptors were obtained from a human donor with head and neck squamous cell carcinoma. The CDR3 runs from the conserved cysteine through the conserved F or W. A D gene is named only where the DNA matches it firmly. Some rows mark clone size as missing; the rest say once, few, many or name a class of expanded clone.

clone size	D gene	V gene	J gene	CDR3 protein	CDR3 DNA
.	TRBD1	TRBV5-4	TRBJ1-1	CASSLGTGATEAFF	TGTGCCAGCAGCCTCGGGACAGGGGCCACTGAAGCTTTCTTT
.	.	TRBV29-1	TRBJ1-1	CSVDSGRNTEAFF	TGCAGCGTTGACTCAGGCCGGAACACTGAAGCTTTCTTT
.	.	TRBV11-2	TRBJ2-4	CASSLGKGGAKNIQYF	TGTGCCAGCAGCTTAGGAAAGGGGGGGGCCAAAAACATTCAGTACTTC
once	TRBD1	TRBV13	TRBJ2-4	CASSIHGTGLTKNIQYF	TGTGCCAGCAGCATTCACGGGACAGGGTTAACCAAAAACATTCAGTACTTC
.	TRBD1	TRBV11-2	TRBJ1-1	CASSDRTGGGTEAFF	TGTGCCAGCAGCGATAGGACAGGGGGAGGGACTGAAGCTTTCTTT
.	TRBD1	TRBV4-1	TRBJ2-7	CASSQEVQGETYEQYF	TGCGCCAGCAGCCAAGAAGTTCAGGGGGAGACCTACGAGCAGTACTTC
.	.	TRBV6-4	TRBJ2-2	CASSEGAGDTGELFF	TGTGCCAGCAGTGAGGGGGCAGGGGACACCGGGGAGCTGTTTTTT
.	.	TRBV13	TRBJ2-7	CASSTGRVVYEQYF	TGTGCCAGCAGCACAGGCAGGGTAGTCTACGAGCAGTACTTC
.	.	TRBV15	TRBJ2-7	CATSRDRGAFGEQYF	TGTGCCACCAGCAGAGACCGGGGGGCCTTTGGAGAGCAGTACTTC
.	.	TRBV6-5	TRBJ1-2	CASGSLDSFNYGYTF	TGTGCCAGCGGATCCCTCGACAGCTTTAACTATGGCTACACCTTC
.	TRBD1	TRBV27	TRBJ2-7	CASGETGGYEQYF	TGTGCCAGCGGAGAGACAGGGGGCTACGAGCAGTACTTC
once	.	TRBV19	TRBJ2-7	CASSMRDWSYEQYF	TGTGCCAGTAGTATGCGGGATTGGAGCTACGAGCAGTACTTC
few	.	TRBV5-1	TRBJ2-3	CASSLASSLTDTQYF	TGCGCCAGCAGCTTGGCCTCTAGCCTCACAGATACGCAGTATTTT
.	.	TRBV11-3	TRBJ1-5	CASSLDQTKGEPQHF	TGTGCCAGCAGCTTAGATCAGACAAAAGGGGAGCCCCAGCATTTT
.	.	TRBV6-1	TRBJ2-1	CASSDDWSSYNEQFF	TGTGCCAGCAGTGACGACTGGAGCTCCTACAATGAGCAGTTCTTC
.	.	TRBV4-3	TRBJ2-1	CASSQENMGGPYNEQFF	TGCGCCAGCAGCCAAGAAAACATGGGGGGTCCCTACAATGAGCAGTTCTTC
.	TRBD1	TRBV10-3	TRBJ1-5	CAAGQAVNQPQHF	TGTGCCGCGGGACAGGCGGTCAATCAGCCCCAGCATTTT
.	.	TRBV15	TRBJ2-1	CATSRERGIRNEQFF	TGTGCCACCAGCAGAGAAAGGGGGATCAGGAATGAGCAGTTCTTC
.	TRBD1	TRBV27	TRBJ2-1	CASSPDRDHNEQFF	TGTGCCAGCAGTCCGGACAGGGACCACAATGAGCAGTTCTTC
few	TRBD1	TRBV6-6	TRBJ1-1	CASSYGQDEAFF	TGTGCCAGCAGTTACGGACAGGATGAAGCTTTCTTT
few	.	TRBV30	TRBJ2-7	CAWSPQGYEQYF	TGTGCCTGGAGTCCTCAGGGCTACGAGCAGTACTTC
large	.	TRBV5-1	TRBJ1-1	CASSRGGTEAFF	TGCGCCAGCAGCAGGGGAGGCACTGAAGCTTTCTTT
large	.	TRBV6-4	TRBJ2-3	CASSDSTGTDTQYF	TGTGCCAGCAGTGACTCGACAGGCACAGATACGCAGTATTTT
.	TRBD1	TRBV5-1	TRBJ2-6	CASSLRDRAGANVLTF	TGCGCCAGCAGCTTGAGGGACAGGGCTGGGGCCAACGTCCTGACTTTC
few	.	TRBV7-9	TRBJ2-1	CASREMGHLYNEQFF	TGTGCCAGCAGGGAAATGGGACACCTCTACAATGAGCAGTTCTTC
.	.	TRBV5-6	TRBJ1-2	CASSPPAGLGGYTF	TGTGCCAGCAGCCCCCCAGCAGGGCTTGGTGGCTACACCTTC